A single sample gave rise to the 5 T cell receptor beta chains below, sequenced in a study of blood T cell repertoires in COVID-19. Assay: immunoSEQ multiplex PCR; the TCRdb copy retains only in-frame clones and omits some. The repertoire has 85,000 to 130,000 clones, over 70% of them found once; the top ten carry more than 14%. The sample consisted of peripheral blood. The receptors here all came from a man between 45 and 60 years old with acute or convalescent COVID-19.

V gene TRBV28 combines with J gene TRBJ1-4; no clear D. Per germline, CDR1 MDHEN and CDR2 SYDVKM. The germline V and J ends were trimmed by 11 bases and 4 bases, with 14 bases remaining between them. The CDR3 consists of 13 residues. CDR3 sequence reads: CAAEGADNEKLFF. The CDR3 nucleotides read TGTGCCGCGGAGGGAGCTGATAATGAAAAACTGTTTTTT. Complete variable domain (other parts from reference TRBV28 and TRBJ1-4): DVKVTQSSRYLVKRTGEKVFLECVQDMDHENMFWYRQDPGLGLRLIYFSYDVKMKEKGDIPEGYSVSREKKERFSLILESASTNQTSMYLCAAEGADNEKLFFGSGTQLSVL.

The chain carries TRBV6-4 and TRBJ2-1; 13 nucleotides match TRBD2. The CDR3 is 15 residues long. Losses at the gene ends were 4 bases for V and 4 bases for J; bases not matched to a gene: 1. Germline V gene lookup returns CDR1 MRHNA and CDR2 SNTAGT. CDR3 amino acids: CASSGTSGGYNEQFF. The CDR3 DNA reads as TGTGCCAGCAGTGGGACTAGCGGGGGTTACAATGAGCAGTTCTTC.

The chain couples TRBV7-2 to TRBJ2-3; the D is unclear. Germline V gene data show CDR1 as SGHTA and CDR2 as FQGNSA. Trimming pared 5 bases from V and 6 bases from J, leaving 6 bases between. The CDR3 consists of 11 residues. CDR3 amino acids: CASSPQDTQYF. CDR3 in DNA: TGTGCCAGCAGCCCCCAGGATACGCAGTATTTT.

This clone has only one observation. The chain couples TRBV14 to TRBJ1-3, with D unresolved. Germline V gene sequence: CDR1 SGHDN, CDR2 FVKESK. The ends were cut back, 0 bases at V and 4 bases at J, with 7 bases in the middle. CDR3 length equals 14 residues. CDR3 sequence: CASSQDGGGNTIYF. In DNA form, the CDR3 reads TGTGCCAGCAGCCAAGATGGTGGCGGAAACACCATATATTTT.

The chain has TRBV3-1 (or the pseudogene TRBV3-2) and TRBJ2-2, with 9 bases that match TRBD2. Germline V gene lookup returns CDR1 LGHDT and CDR2 YNNKEL (reference sequence). This CDR3 is built from 15 residues. Trimming removed 5 bases from V and 7 bases from J; junction bases left unmatched: 8. CDR3 DNA: TGTGCCAGCAGCTTTAGCGGGAGAGTCGGCGGGGAGCTGTTTTTT. This codes for CASSFSGRVGGELFF.